This T cell receptor beta chain appears in the sequencing data of a study of regulatory T cells in long-lasting Graves disease. Overall study findings and caveats: Relative to new patients (roughly 1,000), persistent patients exhibited greater sharing of public clonotypes (around 2,800). TRBV28, TRBJ1-2 and TRBJ2-5 emerged as the favored segments in persistent disease. Those with persistent Graves' had less TCR diversity than newly diagnosed patients.

As regards this clonotype: What it recognizes is unknown.

V was clipped by 3 bases and J by 0 bases, with 25 bases between them. The CDR3 runs to 20 residues. Germline CDR1 is SGDLS and CDR2 is YYNGEE. Construction of the TCR beta libraries employed iRepertoire HTBI primers in conjunction with Arm-PCR of CDR3 regions. TCRdb ran MiXCR on the multiplex PCR reads and lists one entry per CDR3 protein. This table has 300,000 to 350,000 distinct CDR3 sequences, 15% to 20% appearing once. Time point given: persistent/refractory GD, antithyroid drugs over 5 years with positive TRAb. PBMC RNA served as the TCR library source. An endocrinology department in Xi'an, China, supplied the patients.

The source of this sequence is a female donor with Graves disease. Sequencing used peripheral blood mononuclear cells (PBMCs), obtained when the disease was refractory, from a patient treated with antithyroid drugs. The chain joins TRBV9 to TRBJ1-3; possibly TRBD1 for D (5 bases). The CDR3 loop is CASSDGVGDFFFRSGNTIYF. CDR3 sequence (DNA): TGTGCCAGCAGCGACGGTGTAGGGGACTTTTTCTTCCGCTCTGGAAACACCATATATTTT.